The 10 T cell receptor beta chains listed next were all sequenced from one sample in a study of Graves' ophthalmopathy and Graves' hyperthyroidism. Amplification of the TCR beta CDR3 regions used RNA transcripts (as template). A first-round RT-PCR used HTBI primers, followed by a second-round multiplex PCR. Each CDR3 protein is one row after TCRdb ran MiXCR on the multiplex PCR reads. The data contain around 1.1 million distinct CDR3 sequences, 35% to 45% of them singletons. Sequences were obtained from peripheral blood or thyroid tissue (not recorded which). These receptors all stem from an adult man with Graves' hyperthyroidism.

As for this clonotype: A much larger clone sits a single nucleotide away, making a read error possible. The chain has TRBV7-2 and TRBJ2-7, with D possibly being TRBD2 (6 bases). Per the germline V gene, CDR1 is SGHTA and CDR2 is FQGNSA. The CDR3 length is 15 residues. With 4 bases removed from V and 2 bases from J, the gap between germline ends came to 15 bases. The DNA for the CDR3 is TGTGCCAGCAGCTCAGGCGGCGGGGTCGCCTACGAGCAGTACTTC. As protein: CASSSGGGVAYEQYF.

This clonotype was seen many times. The V call is TRBV29-1, the J call TRBJ2-7, with D uncertain. V lost 7 bases and J 5 bases, leaving 18 bases between the germline ends. Germline CDR1 SQVTM, CDR2 ANQGSEA. The CDR3 covers 13 residues. The CDR3 protein is CSAGAQPGDEQYF. As DNA, the CDR3 is TGCAGCGCTGGAGCGCAGCCTGGGGACGAGCAGTACTTC.

This rearrangement joins TRBV6-2 or TRBV6-3 to TRBJ2-7; 9 bases match TRBD2. The V segment lost 2 bases and the J segment 2 bases; nucleotides outside the gene matches: 10. In germline, CDR1 is MNHEY, CDR2 SVGEGT. The CDR3 covers 17 residues. CDR3 coding DNA: TGTGCCAGCAGTTACCGAGTAGCGGGAGCCCTCACCTACGAGCAGTACTTC. Translated: CASSYRVAGALTYEQYF.

In regard to this clonotype: An end of the junction differs from the germline gene, which may be a read error. The CDR3 nucleotides are TGTGCCAGCAGTGAATTCGGAGGGTTCGGTCAGCCCCAGCATTTT. This codes for CASSEFGGFGQPQHF. The chain links TRBV10-3 to TRBJ1-5; D is uncertain. The CDR3 has 15 residues. Germline CDR1 reads ENHRY; CDR2 reads SYGVKD.

This clonotype turned up a few times. This chain joins TRBV6-5 and TRBJ1-2, with D unresolved. Germline V gives CDR1 MNHEY, CDR2 SVGAGI. Trimming stripped 10 bases from V and 6 bases from J, with 12 bases between. The length of the CDR3 is 11 residues. The CDR3 sequence is CATVHGDGYTF. Written as DNA, the CDR3 is TGTGCCACCGTTCACGGCGATGGCTACACCTTC.

This clonotype was observed at least ten times. This chain links TRBV7-2 with TRBJ1-3; D gene ambiguous. Germline V CDR1 and CDR2: SGHTA, FQGNSA. Between the trimmed V and J ends, which lost 2 bases and 3 bases, there was a span of 5 bases. The CDR3 covers 13 residues. CDR3 nucleotide sequence: TGTGCCAGCAGCTTATACCTTGGAAACACCATATATTTT. Translating gives CASSLYLGNTIYF.

This clonotype showed up many times. V gene TRBV5-1 combines with J gene TRBJ1-2; 8 nucleotides match TRBD1. The junction had 11 bases not matched to a gene; V was cut back by 4 bases and J by 6 bases. Per the germline V gene, CDR1 is SGHRS and CDR2 is YFSETQ. This CDR3 has 15 amino acids. The CDR3 protein is CASSLGTGPSNGYTF. The CDR3 DNA follows: TGCGCCAGCAGCCTGGGGACAGGTCCCTCGAATGGCTACACCTTC.

This sequence joins TRBV6-2 or TRBV6-3 and TRBJ2-7; D perhaps matches TRBD1 (6 bases). This CDR3 has 11 amino acids. In germline, CDR1 is MNHEY, CDR2 SVGEGT. The V gene lost 2 bases and the J gene lost 9 bases, with 8 bases spanning the gap. The CDR3 sequence: CASSYQTGQYF. The CDR3 DNA reads as TGTGCCAGCAGTTACCAGACAGGGCAGTACTTC.

V and J are TRBV13 and TRBJ1-3; 8 nucleotides line up with TRBD1. Germline CDR1 and CDR2: PRHDT and FYEKMQ (reference sequence). The CDR3 loop spans 14 amino acids. V dropped 5 bases and J dropped 4; count of bases not matched to a gene: 4. The CDR3 protein is CASSGGQGGNTIYF. For the CDR3, the DNA is TGTGCCAGCAGCGGAGGACAGGGAGGAAACACCATATATTTT.

The chain is built from TRBV7-8 and TRBJ2-2; TRBD1 or TRBD2 may be the D gene (6 bases each). Germline V gives CDR1 SGHVS, CDR2 FQNEAQ. Trimming took off 3 bases at V and 2 bases at J, with 16 bases between the two ends. The length of the CDR3 is 17 residues. CDR3 sequence reads: CASSFGRGGSNTGELFF. The CDR3 DNA reads TGTGCCAGCAGCTTTGGCCGAGGGGGGTCAAACACCGGGGAGCTGTTTTTT. Looking up the rest from reference TRBV7-8 and TRBJ2-2 gives the full variable domain: GAGVSQSPRYKVAKRGQDVALRCDPISGHVSLFWYQQALGQGPEFLTYFQNEAQLDKSGLPSDRFFAERPEGSVSTLKIQRTQQEDSAVYLCASSFGRGGSNTGELFFGEGSRLTVL.